These 14 T cell receptor beta chains originate from one sample sequenced in a study of control samples from healthy donors and cancer patients. Produced via immunoSEQ multiplex PCR; TCRdb's table is partial and in-frame only. This sample yields about 44,000 clones, of which around 87% are seen a single time; 10% belongs to the top ten. Sequencing was done on a sample of PBMCs. All receptors come from a woman aged 55-69 years with lung cancer.

This sequence joins TRBV14 and TRBJ2-1; the D gene is possibly TRBD1 (6 bases). Per the germline V gene, CDR1 is SGHDN and CDR2 is FVKESK. The V gene lost 3 bases and the J gene lost 4 bases, with 10 bases spanning the gap. The CDR3 extends over 14 amino acids. The CDR3 loop reads CASSQTDSYNEQFF. Here the CDR3 DNA reads TGTGCCAGCAGCCAGACGGACAGTTACAATGAGCAGTTCTTC.

The chain employs TRBV7-9 and TRBJ1-2, with a weak D call TRBD1 (5 bases). The V end lost 5 bases, the J end lost 3 bases, and 25 bases lay between the germline ends. The germline V gene encodes CDR1 SEHNR and CDR2 FQNEAQ (reference sequence). This CDR3 comprises 18 residues. CDR3 DNA sequence: TGTGCCAGCAGCCCAAGATCCGCGACAGACGAAGAAGACTATGGCTACACCTTC. It specifies CASSPRSATDEEDYGYTF.

The chain has TRBV5-5 and TRBJ2-2; TRBD2 aligns across 11 bases. Trimming cost V 4 bases and J 9 bases; bases outside gene matches: 8. Germline CDR1 and CDR2: SGHKS and YYEKEE (reference sequence). The CDR3 is made up of 15 amino acids. The CDR3 is CASSGVAGGDRELFF. DNA of the CDR3: TGTGCCAGCAGCGGAGTAGCGGGAGGGGACAGGGAGCTGTTTTTT.

This rearrangement joins TRBV12-5 to TRBJ1-5; 7 bases align to TRBD1. With 1 base clipped from V and 0 bases from J, the junction kept 3 bases outside the gene matches. This CDR3 comprises 16 residues. Germline CDR1 LGHNT, CDR2 FRNRAP. The CDR3 spells CASGLGQGFSNQPQHF. The CDR3 coding sequence is TGTGCTAGTGGTTTGGGACAGGGTTTTAGCAATCAGCCCCAGCATTTT.

Of note for this clone: The sample carries other DNA sequences with the same CDR3. The chain employs TRBV5-4 and TRBJ2-7, with D possibly TRBD2 on 7 matching bases. The V gene lost 0 bases and the J gene lost 3 bases, with 16 bases spanning the gap. CDR3 size: 16 residues. Germline values: CDR1 SGHNT, CDR2 YYREEE (reference sequence). The CDR3 loop is CASSLGGGRGYYEQYF. CDR3 coding DNA: TGTGCCAGCAGCTTGGGGGGGGGCAGGGGTTACTACGAGCAGTACTTC.

V and J are TRBV5-1 and TRBJ2-4; 7 bases line up with TRBD1. J was trimmed by 4 bases and V by 5 bases; bases with no gene match: 6. CDR1 SGHRS and CDR2 YFSETQ come from the germline V gene. This CDR3 spans 14 amino acids. CDR3 bases: TGCGCCAGCAGACAAGGGGGCCAGAAAAACATTCAGTACTTC. Translating gives CASRQGGQKNIQYF.

The V gene is TRBV10-1, the J gene TRBJ2-1; 8 bases line up with TRBD2. The CDR3 has 13 residues. Trimming cost V 4 bases and J 7 bases; bases outside gene matches: 3. CDR1 WNHNN and CDR2 SYGVQD come from the germline V gene (reference sequence). The CDR3 DNA reads TGCGCCAGCAGTGTTAGCGGGATAAATGAGCAGTTCTTC. This translates into CASSVSGINEQFF.

The chain uses TRBV24-1 and TRBJ2-1; D may be TRBD2 (6 bases). CDR3 length equals 14 residues. The germline V gene encodes CDR1 KGHDR and CDR2 SFDVKD. Trimming took off 2 bases at V and 8 bases at J, with 12 bases between the two ends. CDR3 coding DNA: TGTGCCACCAGTGATTCACCTAGCGTGGATGAGCAGTTCTTC. Translation: CATSDSPSVDEQFF.

In nucleotides, the CDR3 is TGTGCTAGTGGGACTCCTTACAATGAGCAGTTCTTC. Amino acids: CASGTPYNEQFF. The chain carries TRBV12-5 and TRBJ2-1, with unresolved D. The germline V gene has CDR1 LGHNT and CDR2 FRNRAP. V dropped 6 bases and J dropped 4 bases, with 7 bases sitting between them. The CDR3 runs 12 residues.

This chain joins TRBV4-2 and TRBJ2-1, with 11 bases identical to TRBD2. Per the germline V gene, CDR1 is LGHNA and CDR2 is YNFKEQ. J gave up 8 bases and V 4 bases, and 10 bases lay outside the gene matches. This CDR3 is 16 amino acids long. The CDR3 DNA is TGTGCCAGCAGCCCCGAAGTAGCGGGAGGGGAGGATGAGCAGTTCTTC. It codes for CASSPEVAGGEDEQFF.

This clone was seen just once. V usage is TRBV4-1 and J usage is TRBJ2-3, with D perhaps TRBD2 (5 bases). Germline loops: CDR1 MGHRA, CDR2 YSYEKL. Between the trimmed V and J ends, which lost 4 bases and 1 base, there was a span of 18 bases. This CDR3 comprises 17 residues. The chain's CDR3 is CASSPSSASLGTDTQYF. The DNA for the CDR3 is TGCGCCAGCAGCCCCTCCTCGGCTAGCCTCGGCACAGATACGCAGTATTTT.

Details on this clone: One junction end does not reproduce the germline sequence, and a read error may be involved. This chain links TRBV4-1 with TRBJ2-7, with D hard to call. CDR1 MGHRA and CDR2 YSYEKL come from the germline V gene. The CDR3 is 13 amino acids. In nucleotides, the CDR3 is TGCGCCAGCAGTCAAGAAGCAAGCTACGAGCAGTACTTC. Amino acid sequence: CASSQEASYEQYF.

In its sample, this clone was seen a few times. The chain joins TRBV28 to TRBJ2-3; D could derive from TRBD1 or TRBD2 (5 bases each). Germline V gives CDR1 MDHEN, CDR2 SYDVKM. This CDR3 has 14 residues. Trimming left V 4 bases short and J 6 bases short, with 14 bases between. The CDR3 loop is CASSSRGNLDTQYF. In DNA, the CDR3 is TGTGCCAGCAGTTCTCGGGGCAACTTGGATACGCAGTATTTT.

V usage is TRBV24-1 and J usage is TRBJ2-1; 10 bases agree with TRBD2. The V and J ends lost 4 bases and 6 bases, in that order; junction bases with no gene match: 14. There are 18 residues in the CDR3. Germline CDR1 is KGHDR and CDR2 is SFDVKD. CDR3: CATSDCLMTSGPINEQFF. CDR3 nucleotides: TGTGCCACCAGTGACTGCCTAATGACTAGCGGGCCTATCAATGAGCAGTTCTTC.